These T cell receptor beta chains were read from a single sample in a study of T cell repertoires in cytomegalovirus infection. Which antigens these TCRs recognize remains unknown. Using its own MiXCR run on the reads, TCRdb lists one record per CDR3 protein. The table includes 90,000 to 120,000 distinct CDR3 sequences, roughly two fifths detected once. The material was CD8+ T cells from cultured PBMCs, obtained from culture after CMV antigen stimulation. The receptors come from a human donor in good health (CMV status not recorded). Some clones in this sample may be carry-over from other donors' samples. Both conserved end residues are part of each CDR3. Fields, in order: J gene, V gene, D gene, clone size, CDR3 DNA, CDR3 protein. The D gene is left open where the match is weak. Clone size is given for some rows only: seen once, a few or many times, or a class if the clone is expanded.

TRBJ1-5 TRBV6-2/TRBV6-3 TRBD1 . TGTGCCAGCAGCTACCTGCCGGCCGGGACAGGGAATCAGCCCCAGCATTTT CASSYLPAGTGNQPQHF
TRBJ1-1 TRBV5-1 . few TGCGCCAGCAGCTTGGGGACGAATTGGGTGACTGAAGCTTTCTTT CASSLGTNWVTEAFF
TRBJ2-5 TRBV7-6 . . TGTGCCAGCAGCTTAGGCGACATCCCACAAGAGACCCAGTACTTC CASSLGDIPQETQYF
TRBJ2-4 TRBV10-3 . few TGTGCCATCAGTGAGTCGGGGCGGGGCCCGGAAAACATTCAGTACTTC CAISESGRGPENIQYF
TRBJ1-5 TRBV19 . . TGTGCCAGTAGTATAGGTCTCCAGCCCCAGCATTTT CASSIGLQPQHF
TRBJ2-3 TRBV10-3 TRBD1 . TGTGCCATCAGTGGGACAGGGGGCATAGATACGCAGTATTTT CAISGTGGIDTQYF
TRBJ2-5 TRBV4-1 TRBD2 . TGCGCCAGCAGCCAAGAGGGGACTAGCGGTCAGACCCAGTACTTC CASSQEGTSGQTQYF
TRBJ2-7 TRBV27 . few TGTGCCAGCAGTTTATTTTGGGGCTCCTCCTACGAGCAGTACTTC CASSLFWGSSYEQYF
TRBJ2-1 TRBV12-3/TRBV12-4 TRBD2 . TGTGCCAGCAGTTTGAGGACTAGCGGGGCCTACAATGAGCAGTTCTTC CASSLRTSGAYNEQFF
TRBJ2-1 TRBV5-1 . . TGCGCCAGCAGCTTGGATACGGGGTTCAATGAGCAGTTCTTC CASSLDTGFNEQFF
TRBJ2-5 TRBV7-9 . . TGTGCCAGCAGCTTAGGGATAGAGACCCAGTACTTC CASSLGIETQYF